These T cell receptor beta chains were read from a single sample in a study of cytomegalovirus exposure and HLA in healthy donors. Sequenced by immunoSEQ multiplex PCR; TCRdb stores in-frame clones only, minus some. Of 150,000 to 200,000 clones in the sample, roughly 83% were seen once. Material for sequencing was PBMCs. Receptors originate from a woman between 50 and 59 years old in good health and CMV-seronegative. Each CDR3 is given with its conserved first and last residue. The D gene is left open where the match is weak.

>TRBJ1-1|TRBV5-1|TRBD1
CASSPLTGSNTEAFF
>TRBJ2-1|TRBV6-5|TRBD2
CATMTSGGARNEQFF
>TRBJ2-1|TRBV2|TRBD1
CASSERAGGVSFHEQFF
>TRBJ2-1|TRBV6-5|TRBD1
CTSSYYLSGTADEQFF
>TRBJ1-1|TRBV5-6|TRBD1
CASSVRGRGEAFF
>NA|TRBV7-7|TRBD1
CASSLSTGSSYEQYF
>TRBJ2-1|TRBV6-1|TRBD2
CASSEAGSGLEQFF
>TRBJ1-3|TRBV5-5|NA
CASSETDLSGNTIYF
>TRBJ2-1|TRBV4-3|NA
CASSLGASLENEQFF
>TRBJ1-2|TRBV9|TRBD1
CASNSAGGNGYTF